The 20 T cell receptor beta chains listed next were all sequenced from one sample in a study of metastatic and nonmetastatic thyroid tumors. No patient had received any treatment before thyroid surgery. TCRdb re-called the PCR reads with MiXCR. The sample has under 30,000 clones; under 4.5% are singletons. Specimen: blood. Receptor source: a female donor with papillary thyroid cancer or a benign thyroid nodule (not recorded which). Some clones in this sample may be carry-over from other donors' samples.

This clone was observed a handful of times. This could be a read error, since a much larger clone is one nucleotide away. The CDR3 nucleotides are TGTGCCAGCAGCCAGCGGGGTGTGTCAGAGGCCCAGTACTTC. Its protein is CASSQRGVSEAQYF. This chain uses TRBV3-1 with TRBJ2-5; possible D gene TRBD2, 6 bases. From germline, CDR1 is LGHDT and CDR2 YNNKEL (reference sequence). The CDR3 is 14 amino acids.

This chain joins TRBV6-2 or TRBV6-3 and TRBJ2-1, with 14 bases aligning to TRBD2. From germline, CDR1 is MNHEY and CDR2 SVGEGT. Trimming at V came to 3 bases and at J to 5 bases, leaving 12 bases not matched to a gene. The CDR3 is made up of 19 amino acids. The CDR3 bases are TGTGCCAGCAGTTATGACTCTGGGACTAGCGGGAGTTTCCACAATGAGCAGTTCTTC. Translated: CASSYDSGTSGSFHNEQFF.

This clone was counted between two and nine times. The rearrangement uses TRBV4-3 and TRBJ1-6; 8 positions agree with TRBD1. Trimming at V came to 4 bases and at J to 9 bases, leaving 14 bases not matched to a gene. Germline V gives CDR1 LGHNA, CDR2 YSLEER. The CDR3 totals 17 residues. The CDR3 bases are TGCGCCAGCAGCCCTGGGTGGGGCAGGGGGCAGGGTTCACCCCTCCACTTT. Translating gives CASSPGWGRGQGSPLHF.

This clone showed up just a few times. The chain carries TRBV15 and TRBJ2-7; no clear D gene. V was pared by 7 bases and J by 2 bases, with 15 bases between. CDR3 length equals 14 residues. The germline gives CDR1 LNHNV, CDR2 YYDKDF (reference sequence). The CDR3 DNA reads TGTGCCACCAAAGGGTACATGGGTGCCTACGAGCAGTACTTC. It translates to CATKGYMGAYEQYF. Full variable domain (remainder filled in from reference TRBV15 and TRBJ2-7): DAMVIQNPRYQVTQFGKPVTLSCSQTLNHNVMYWYQQKSSQAPKLLFHYYDKDFNNEADTPDNFQSRRPNTSFCFLDIRSPGLGDTAMYLCATKGYMGAYEQYFGPGTRLTVT.

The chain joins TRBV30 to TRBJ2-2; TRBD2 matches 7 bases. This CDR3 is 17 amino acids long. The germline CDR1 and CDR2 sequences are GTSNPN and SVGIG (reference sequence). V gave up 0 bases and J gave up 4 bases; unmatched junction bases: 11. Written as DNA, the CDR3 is TGTGCCTGGAGTGTACGGGCTAGCGGCCTGGGCACCGGGGAGCTGTTTTTT. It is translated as CAWSVRASGLGTGELFF.

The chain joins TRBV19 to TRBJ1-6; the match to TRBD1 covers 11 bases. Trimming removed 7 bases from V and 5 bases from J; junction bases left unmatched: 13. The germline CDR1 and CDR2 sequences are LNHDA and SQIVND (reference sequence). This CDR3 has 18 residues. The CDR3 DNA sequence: TGTGCCAGTACCTACCGGGACAGGGGGATCTCTGATAATTCACCCCTCCACTTT. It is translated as CASTYRDRGISDNSPLHF.

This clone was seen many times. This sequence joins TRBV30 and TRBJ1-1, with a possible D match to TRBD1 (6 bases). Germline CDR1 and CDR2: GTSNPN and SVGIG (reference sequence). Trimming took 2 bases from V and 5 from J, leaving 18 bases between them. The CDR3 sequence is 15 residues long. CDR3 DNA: TGTGCCTGGAGTCCAATTAACAGGGTATATACTGAAGCTTTCTTT. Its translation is CAWSPINRVYTEAFF.

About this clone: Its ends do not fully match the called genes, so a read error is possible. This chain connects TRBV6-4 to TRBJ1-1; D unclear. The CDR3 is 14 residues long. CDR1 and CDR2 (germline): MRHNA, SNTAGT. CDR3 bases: TGTGCCAGTAGTGAAAGAGGGCTAGACACTGAAGCTTTCTTT. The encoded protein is CASSERGLDTEAFF.

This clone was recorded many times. CDR3 nucleotides: TGTGCCAGTAGAAGAACTAGCGGGAGCGATGAGCAGTTCTTC. Translation: CASRRTSGSDEQFF. The chain is built from TRBV19 and TRBJ2-1, with 11 bases aligning to TRBD2. The CDR3 is 14 residues long. Per germline, CDR1 LNHDA and CDR2 SQIVND (reference sequence). J was trimmed by 8 bases and V by 6 bases; bases with no gene match: 6.

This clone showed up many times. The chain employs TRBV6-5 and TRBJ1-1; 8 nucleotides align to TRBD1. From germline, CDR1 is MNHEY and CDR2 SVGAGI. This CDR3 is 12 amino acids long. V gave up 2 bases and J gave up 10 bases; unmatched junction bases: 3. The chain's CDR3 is CASSYRTGRAFF. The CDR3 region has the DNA TGTGCCAGCAGTTACCGGACAGGGAGAGCTTTCTTT.

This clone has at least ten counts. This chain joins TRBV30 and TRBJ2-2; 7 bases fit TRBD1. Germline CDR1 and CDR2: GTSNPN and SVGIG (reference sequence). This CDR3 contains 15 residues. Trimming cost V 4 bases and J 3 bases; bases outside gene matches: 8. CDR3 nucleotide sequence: TGTGCCTGGATCGCACCGGGACAGTACACCGGGGAGCTGTTTTTT. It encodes CAWIAPGQYTGELFF.

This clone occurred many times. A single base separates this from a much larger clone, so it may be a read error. The CDR3 is CASSLVVAGAENGQYF. CDR3 in DNA: TGTGCCAGCAGCTTAGTAGTAGCGGGAGCAGAGAACGGGCAGTACTTC. The chain carries TRBV7-8 and TRBJ2-7, with TRBD2 matching over 9 bases. V dropped 1 base and J dropped 9; count of bases not matched to a gene: 13. The CDR3 extends over 16 amino acids. CDR1 and CDR2 from the germline V gene are SGHVS and FQNEAQ.

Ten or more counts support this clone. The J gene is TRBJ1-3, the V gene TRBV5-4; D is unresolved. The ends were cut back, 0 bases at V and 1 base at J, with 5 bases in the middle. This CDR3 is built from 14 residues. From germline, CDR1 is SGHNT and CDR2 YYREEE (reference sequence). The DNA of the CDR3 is TGTGCCAGCAGCTTGGGGGCGTCTGGAAACACCATATATTTT. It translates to CASSLGASGNTIYF.

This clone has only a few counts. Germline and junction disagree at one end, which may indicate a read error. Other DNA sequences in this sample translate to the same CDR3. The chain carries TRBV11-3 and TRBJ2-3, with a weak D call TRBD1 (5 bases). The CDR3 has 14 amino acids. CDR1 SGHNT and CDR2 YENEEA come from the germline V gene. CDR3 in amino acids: CASSDRRKSDTQYF. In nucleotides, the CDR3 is TGCGCCAGCAGCGACAGAAGAAAGTCGGATACGCAGTACTTT.

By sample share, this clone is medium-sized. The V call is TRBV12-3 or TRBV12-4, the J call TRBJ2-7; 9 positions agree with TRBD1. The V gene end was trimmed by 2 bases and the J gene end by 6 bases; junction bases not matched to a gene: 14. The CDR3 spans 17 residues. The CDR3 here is CASSLRVLGQGKGEQYF. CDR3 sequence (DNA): TGTGCCAGCAGTTTACGGGTTTTGGGACAGGGAAAGGGCGAGCAGTACTTC.

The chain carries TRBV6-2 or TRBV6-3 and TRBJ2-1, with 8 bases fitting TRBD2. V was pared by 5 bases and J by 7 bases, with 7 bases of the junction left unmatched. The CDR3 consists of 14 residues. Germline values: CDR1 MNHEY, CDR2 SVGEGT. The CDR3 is CASSTRLAPNEQFF. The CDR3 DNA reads TGTGCCAGCAGTACCCGACTAGCGCCTAATGAGCAGTTCTTC.

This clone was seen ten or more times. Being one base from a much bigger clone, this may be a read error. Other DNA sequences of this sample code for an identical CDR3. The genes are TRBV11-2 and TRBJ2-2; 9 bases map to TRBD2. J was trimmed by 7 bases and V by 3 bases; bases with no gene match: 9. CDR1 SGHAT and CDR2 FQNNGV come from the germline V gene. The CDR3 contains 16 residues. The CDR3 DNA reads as TGTGCCAGCAGCTTCCGCGGGAGGGCCTTGGGCGGGGAGCTGTTTTTT. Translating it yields CASSFRGRALGGELFF.

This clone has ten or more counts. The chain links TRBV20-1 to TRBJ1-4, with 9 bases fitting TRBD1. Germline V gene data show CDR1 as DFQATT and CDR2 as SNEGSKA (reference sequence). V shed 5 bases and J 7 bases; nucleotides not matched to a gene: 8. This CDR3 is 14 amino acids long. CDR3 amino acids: CSAPEQGAGEKLFF. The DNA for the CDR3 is TGCAGTGCTCCCGAACAGGGGGCTGGTGAAAAACTGTTTTTT.

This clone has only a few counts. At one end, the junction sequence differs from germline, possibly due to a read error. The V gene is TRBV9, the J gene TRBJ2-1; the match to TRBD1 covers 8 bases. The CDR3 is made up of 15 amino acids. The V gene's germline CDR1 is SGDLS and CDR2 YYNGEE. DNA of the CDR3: TGTGCCAGAAGCGCCCCTCAGGGGGCGCGGGGTGAGCAGTTCTTC. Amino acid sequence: CARSAPQGARGEQFF.

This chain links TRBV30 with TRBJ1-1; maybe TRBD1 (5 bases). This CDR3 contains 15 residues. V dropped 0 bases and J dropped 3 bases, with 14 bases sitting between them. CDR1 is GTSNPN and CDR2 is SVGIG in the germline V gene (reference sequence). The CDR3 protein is CAWSVWGSKDTEAFF. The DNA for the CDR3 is TGTGCCTGGAGTGTCTGGGGGTCTAAGGACACTGAAGCTTTCTTT.